The rows below give T cell receptor beta chains drawn from one sample of a study of shared clonotypes between healthy human individuals. The table came from immunoSEQ multiplex PCR; TCRdb's copy has only in-frame clones and leaves some out. The sample has about 680,000 clones, 92% seen once. Sequenced: naive CD8+ T cells sorted from blood. The receptors were gathered from a young man in good health. The CDR3 runs from the conserved cysteine through the conserved F or W. D genes are given only for firm matches. Clone size appears in some rows only: once, few, many, or a class for an expanded clone.

DNA: TGTGCCAGCAGTTCGCAGGGCGGTACAGATACGCAGTATTTT
CDR3: CASSSQGGTDTQYF
V: TRBV27
D: -
J: TRBJ2-3
size: -

DNA: TGTGCCAGCAGCTCACCGGCAAAGCTGAACACTGAAGCTTTCTTT
CDR3: CASSSPAKLNTEAFF
V: TRBV7-9
D: -
J: TRBJ1-1
size: -

DNA: TGTGCCAGCAGTTTAGGGCGACATTCCTATGGCTACACCTTC
CDR3: CASSLGRHSYGYTF
V: TRBV27
D: -
J: TRBJ1-2
size: -

DNA: TGTGCCAGCAGCTTAATGTACGAGCAGTTCTTC
CDR3: CASSLMYEQFF
V: TRBV7-9
D: -
J: TRBJ2-1
size: few

DNA: TGTGCCAGCAGTGACTCGGGACTAATGAACACCGGGGAGCTGTTTTTT
CDR3: CASSDSGLMNTGELFF
V: TRBV6-4
D: TRBD2
J: TRBJ2-2
size: -

DNA: TGTGCCAGCAGCTTTACGGGACAGGGGGTGGGCGAGCCCCAGCATTTT
CDR3: CASSFTGQGVGEPQHF
V: TRBV11-2
D: TRBD1
J: TRBJ1-5
size: -

DNA: TGTGCCAGCAGCGGAGATAGCACCGGGGAGCTGTTTTTT
CDR3: CASSGDSTGELFF
V: TRBV9
D: -
J: TRBJ2-2
size: -

DNA: TGTGCCAGCAGCTTAGCTGGACAGGGAGGCTACACCTTC
CDR3: CASSLAGQGGYTF
V: TRBV7-9
D: TRBD1
J: TRBJ1-2
size: -

DNA: TGTGCCAGCAGCTTAGTGATTCGGGGTAGCGGCAGGTCCAATGAGCAGTTCTTC
CDR3: CASSLVIRGSGRSNEQFF
V: TRBV7-8
D: -
J: TRBJ2-1
size: -

DNA: TGTGCCAGCAGCTTAACTTGGCCCGGACAGGGAGTCGGAGATACGCAGTATTTT
CDR3: CASSLTWPGQGVGDTQYF
V: TRBV7-3
D: TRBD1
J: TRBJ2-3
size: -

DNA: TGCGCCAGCAGCTTGGCCAGGGGATCCTATGGCTACACCTTC
CDR3: CASSLARGSYGYTF
V: TRBV5-1
D: -
J: TRBJ1-2
size: -

DNA: TGTGCCAGCTCACCACCGTCTAGCGGCACAGATACGCAGTATTTT
CDR3: CASSPPSSGTDTQYF
V: TRBV18
D: -
J: TRBJ2-3
size: -

DNA: TGTGCCAGCAGTTTAGCCAGGGAAGAAGAAAAACTGTTTTTT
CDR3: CASSLAREEEKLFF
V: TRBV28
D: -
J: TRBJ1-4
size: -

DNA: TGTGCCAGTAGCCTGTGGGGGGACTTGGAAGCTTTCTTT
CDR3: CASSLWGDLEAFF
V: TRBV19
D: -
J: TRBJ1-1
size: -

DNA: TGTGCCAGCAGTTTATTGGCTAGCGAGGGAGTAGAGAATGAGCAGTTCTTC
CDR3: CASSLLASEGVENEQFF
V: TRBV27
D: -
J: TRBJ2-1
size: -

DNA: TGTGCCAGCAGTTCGACACGTAATAGCAATCAGCCCCAGCATTTT
CDR3: CASSSTRNSNQPQHF
V: TRBV27
D: -
J: TRBJ1-5
size: -

DNA: TGCGCCAGCAGCCAAACGGCAGAGTACGAGCAGTACTTC
CDR3: CASSQTAEYEQYF
V: TRBV4-1
D: -
J: TRBJ2-7
size: -

DNA: TGTGCCAGCAGGTTCCGCAGCGAGCAGTACTTC
CDR3: CASRFRSEQYF
V: TRBV6-5
D: -
J: TRBJ2-7
size: -

DNA: TGTGCCAGCAGCTTATTTGGACAGGGAAACACCATATATTTT
CDR3: CASSLFGQGNTIYF
V: TRBV7-2
D: -
J: TRBJ1-3
size: -

DNA: TGTGCCAGCAGCTTCGGGACTAGCTTCAATGAGCAGTTCTTC
CDR3: CASSFGTSFNEQFF
V: TRBV7-6
D: TRBD2
J: TRBJ2-1
size: -

DNA: TGTGCCAGCAGCCAAGAAGGCGACACAGATACGCAGTATTTT
CDR3: CASSQEGDTDTQYF
V: TRBV4-2
D: -
J: TRBJ2-3
size: -

DNA: TGTGCCAGCAGCCCACGGGGCGCCTTAACCTACAATGAGCAGTTCTTC
CDR3: CASSPRGALTYNEQFF
V: TRBV14
D: -
J: TRBJ2-1
size: -

DNA: TGTGCCACCAGCAGAGAGACCGCCTACAATGAGCAGTTCTTC
CDR3: CATSRETAYNEQFF
V: TRBV15
D: -
J: TRBJ2-1
size: -

DNA: TGTGCCAGCAGCCAGGACGGACAGGGCTACGAGCAGTACTTC
CDR3: CASSQDGQGYEQYF
V: TRBV4-2
D: TRBD1
J: TRBJ2-7
size: -

DNA: TGTGCCAGCAGCCTCGGACTAGGTAAAATGTTTGAGCAGTACTTC
CDR3: CASSLGLGKMFEQYF
V: TRBV11-2
D: TRBD2
J: TRBJ2-7
size: -

DNA: TGTGCCAGCAGCTTATGGACTAGCGTTAGCTCCTACAATGAGCAGTTCTTC
CDR3: CASSLWTSVSSYNEQFF
V: TRBV11-2
D: TRBD2
J: TRBJ2-1
size: -

DNA: TGCGCCAGCAGCCAAGAAAACAGAGTCTACGAGCAGTACTTC
CDR3: CASSQENRVYEQYF
V: TRBV4-3
D: -
J: TRBJ2-7
size: -

DNA: TGTGCCAGCAGTGAAATCGGACTGAACGGGGGGCAGGGGGCGATTTACGAGCAGTACTTC
CDR3: CASSEIGLNGGQGAIYEQYF
V: TRBV2
D: -
J: TRBJ2-7
size: -

DNA: TGTGCCAGCAGCCCAGAGTTGGGCAATCAGCCCCAGCATTTT
CDR3: CASSPELGNQPQHF
V: TRBV9
D: -
J: TRBJ1-5
size: -

DNA: TGTGCCAGCAGGGACACCGAATACAATGAGCAGTTCTTC
CDR3: CASRDTEYNEQFF
V: TRBV19
D: -
J: TRBJ2-1
size: once